This T cell receptor (beta chain) was profiled in a study of cytomegalovirus exposure and HLA in healthy donors. Study-level points and caveats: According to a later analysis, TCR clusters from the first cohort tended to co-occur in the 100 to 150 validation repertoires.

Repertoires were generated with immunoSEQ multiplex PCR, while TCRdb's copy carries only in-frame clones and drops some. The table shows over 85,000 clones, with 84% occurring only once. CDR3 size: 15 residues. Germline V lookup: CDR1 MNHEY, CDR2 SVGAGI. With 6 bases clipped from V and 2 bases from J, the junction kept 10 bases outside the gene matches. Regarding this clone: Its matching antigen is unknown.

V usage is TRBV6-5 and J usage is TRBJ2-7; 7 nucleotides align to TRBD1. Sequencing was done on a sample of PBMCs. This clonotype was obtained from a woman aged 18-29 years in good health and CMV-seropositive. CDR3 residues: CASSLSRDRPYEQYF. The CDR3 DNA reads as TGTGCCAGCAGCCTATCCCGGGACAGACCCTACGAGCAGTACTTC.